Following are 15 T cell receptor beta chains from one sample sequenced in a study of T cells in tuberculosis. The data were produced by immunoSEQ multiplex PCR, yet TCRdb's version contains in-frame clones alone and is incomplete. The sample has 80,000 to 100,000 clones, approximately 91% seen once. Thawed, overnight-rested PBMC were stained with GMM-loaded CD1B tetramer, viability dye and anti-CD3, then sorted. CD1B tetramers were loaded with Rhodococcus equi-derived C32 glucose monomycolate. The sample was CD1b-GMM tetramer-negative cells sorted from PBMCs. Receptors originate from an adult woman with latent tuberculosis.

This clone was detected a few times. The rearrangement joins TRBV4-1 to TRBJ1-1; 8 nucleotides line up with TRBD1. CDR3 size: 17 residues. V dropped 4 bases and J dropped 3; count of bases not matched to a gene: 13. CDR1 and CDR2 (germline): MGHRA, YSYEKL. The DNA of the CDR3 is TGCGCCAGCAGCCGAGCGACAGGGGAGTATTGGGACACTGAAGCTTTCTTT. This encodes CASSRATGEYWDTEAFF.

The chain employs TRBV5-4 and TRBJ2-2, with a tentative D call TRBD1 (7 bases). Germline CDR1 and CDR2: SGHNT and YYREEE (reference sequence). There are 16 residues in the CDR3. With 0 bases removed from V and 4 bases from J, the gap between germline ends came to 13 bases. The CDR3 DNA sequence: TGTGCCAGCAGCTTGGGGGCAGGGGGAGGCACCGGGGAGCTGTTTTTT. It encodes CASSLGAGGGTGELFF. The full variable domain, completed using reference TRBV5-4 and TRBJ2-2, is ETGVTQSPTHLIKTRGQQVTLRCSSQSGHNTVSWYQQALGQGPQFIFQYYREEENGRGNFPPRFSGLQFPNYSSELNVNALELDDSALYLCASSLGAGGGTGELFFGEGSRLTVL.

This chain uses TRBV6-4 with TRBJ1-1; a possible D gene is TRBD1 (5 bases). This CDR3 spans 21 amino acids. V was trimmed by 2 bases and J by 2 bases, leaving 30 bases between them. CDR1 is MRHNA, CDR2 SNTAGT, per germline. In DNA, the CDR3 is TGTGCCAGCAGTGACGCCGAGGCGGGGGTCCTGTCTCCTAACTTCAACACTGAAGCTTTCTTT. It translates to CASSDAEAGVLSPNFNTEAFF.

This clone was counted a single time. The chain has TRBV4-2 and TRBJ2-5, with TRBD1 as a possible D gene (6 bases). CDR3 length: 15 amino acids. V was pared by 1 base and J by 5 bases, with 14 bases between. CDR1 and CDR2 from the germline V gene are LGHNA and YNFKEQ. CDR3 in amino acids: CASSQVQGSGETQYF. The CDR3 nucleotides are TGTGCCAGCAGCCAAGTCCAGGGGAGTGGGGAGACCCAGTACTTC.

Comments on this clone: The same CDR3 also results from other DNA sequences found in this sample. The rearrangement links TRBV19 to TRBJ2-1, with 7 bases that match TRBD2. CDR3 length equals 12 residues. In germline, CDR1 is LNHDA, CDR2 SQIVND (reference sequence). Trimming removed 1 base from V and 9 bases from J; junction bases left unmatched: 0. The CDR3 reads CASSIVAGEQFF. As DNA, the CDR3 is TGTGCCAGTAGTATAGTAGCGGGTGAGCAGTTCTTC.

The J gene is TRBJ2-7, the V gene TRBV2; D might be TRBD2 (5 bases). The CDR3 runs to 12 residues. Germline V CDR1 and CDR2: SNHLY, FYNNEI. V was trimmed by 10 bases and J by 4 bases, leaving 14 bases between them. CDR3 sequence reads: CATAAARYEQYF. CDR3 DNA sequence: TGTGCCACAGCGGCAGCTCGATACGAGCAGTACTTC.

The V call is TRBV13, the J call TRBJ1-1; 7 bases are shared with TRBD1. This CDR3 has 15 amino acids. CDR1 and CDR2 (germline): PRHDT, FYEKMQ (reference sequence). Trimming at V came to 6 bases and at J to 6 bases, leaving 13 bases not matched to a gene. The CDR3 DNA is TGTGCCAGCAGGCCAAAAGAGGGGGCGCGGGCTGAAGCTTTCTTT. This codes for CASRPKEGARAEAFF.

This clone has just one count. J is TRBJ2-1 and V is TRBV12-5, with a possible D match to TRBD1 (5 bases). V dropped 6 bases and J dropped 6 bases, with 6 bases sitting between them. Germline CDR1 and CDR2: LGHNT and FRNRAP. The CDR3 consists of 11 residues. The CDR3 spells CASGQVNEQFF. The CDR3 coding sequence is TGTGCTAGTGGACAGGTCAATGAGCAGTTCTTC. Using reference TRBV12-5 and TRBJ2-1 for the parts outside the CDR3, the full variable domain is DARVTQTPRHKVTEMGQEVTMRCQPILGHNTVFWYRQTMMQGLELLAYFRNRAPLDDSGMPKDRFSAEMPDATLATLKIQPSEPRDSAVYFCASGQVNEQFFGPGTRLTVL.

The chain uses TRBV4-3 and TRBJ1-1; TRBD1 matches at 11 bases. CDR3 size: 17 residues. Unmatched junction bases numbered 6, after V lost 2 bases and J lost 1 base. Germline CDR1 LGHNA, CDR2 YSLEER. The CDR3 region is CASSQRTGGAGNTEAFF. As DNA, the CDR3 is TGCGCCAGCAGCCAACGGACAGGGGGCGCCGGGAACACTGAAGCTTTCTTT.

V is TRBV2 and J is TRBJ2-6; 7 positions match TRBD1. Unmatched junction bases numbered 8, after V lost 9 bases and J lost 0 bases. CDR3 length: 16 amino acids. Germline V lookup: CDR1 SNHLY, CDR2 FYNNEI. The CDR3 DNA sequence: TGTGCCAGTGATGCAGGGGGAATCTCTGGGGCCAACGTCCTGACTTTC. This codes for CASDAGGISGANVLTF. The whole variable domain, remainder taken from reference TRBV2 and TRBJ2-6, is EPEVTQTPSHQVTQMGQEVILRCVPISNHLYFYWYRQILGQKVEFLVSFYNNEISEKSEIFDDQFSVERPDGSNFTLKIRSTKLEDSAMYFCASDAGGISGANVLTFGAGSRLTVL.

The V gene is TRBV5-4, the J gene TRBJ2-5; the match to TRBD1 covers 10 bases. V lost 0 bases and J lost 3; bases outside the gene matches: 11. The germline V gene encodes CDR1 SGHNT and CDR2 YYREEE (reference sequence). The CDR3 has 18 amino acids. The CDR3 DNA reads TGTGCCAGCAGCTTGGTTGTGAGGTCCGGGACAGGGGAAGAGACCCAGTACTTC. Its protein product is CASSLVVRSGTGEETQYF.

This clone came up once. CDR3 sequence (DNA): TGTGCCACCAGCGTAGCCGGGACAGGGGGGGCCGGGGAGCTGTTTTTT. Its translation is CATSVAGTGGAGELFF. The rearrangement uses TRBV15 and TRBJ2-2; TRBD1 agrees at 11 bases. Trimming took 5 bases from V and 6 from J; bases not matched to a gene: 8. This CDR3 is built from 16 residues. Germline V lookup: CDR1 LNHNV, CDR2 YYDKDF (reference sequence).

CDR3 sequence (DNA): TGTGCCAGCAGCACTGGACAGGCGGAAGAGACCCAGTACTTC. It encodes CASSTGQAEETQYF. The rearrangement uses TRBV13 and TRBJ2-5; 7 bases agree with TRBD1. The CDR3 totals 14 residues. The J segment lost 3 bases and the V segment lost 5 bases, leaving 6 bases of the junction unmatched. Germline loops: CDR1 PRHDT, CDR2 FYEKMQ (reference sequence).

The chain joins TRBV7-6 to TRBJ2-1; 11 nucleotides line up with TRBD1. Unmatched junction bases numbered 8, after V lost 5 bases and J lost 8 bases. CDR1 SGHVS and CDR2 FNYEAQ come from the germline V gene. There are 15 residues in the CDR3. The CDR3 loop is CASSPQRTGGDEQFF. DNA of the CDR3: TGTGCCAGCAGCCCCCAGAGGACAGGGGGCGATGAGCAGTTCTTC.

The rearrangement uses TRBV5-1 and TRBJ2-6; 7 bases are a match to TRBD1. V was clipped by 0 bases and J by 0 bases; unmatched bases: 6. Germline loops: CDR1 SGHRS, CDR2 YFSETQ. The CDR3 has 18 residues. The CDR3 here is CASSLAGTDNSGANVLTF. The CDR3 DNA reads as TGCGCCAGCAGCTTGGCCGGGACAGACAACTCTGGGGCCAACGTCCTGACTTTC.